These 32 T cell receptor beta chains were sequenced from one sample in a study of CD8 T cells in ankylosing spondylitis. TCRdb passed the 5' RACE reads through MiXCR, listing each CDR3 protein once. Here the sample spans about 240,000 distinct CDR3 sequences, about 10% being singletons. The specimen was blood, either unsorted or a sorted T cell fraction (not recorded which). Receptors were obtained from a male donor with ankylosing spondylitis or in good health (not recorded which).

This clonotype occurred a few times. V is TRBV11-2 and J is TRBJ2-1, with 7 positions matching TRBD1. The junction had 8 bases not matched to a gene; V was cut back by 0 bases and J by 3 bases. The CDR3 runs 17 residues. Germline CDR1 SGHAT, CDR2 FQNNGV. CDR3 loop: CASSLDPARDSYNEQFF. DNA for the CDR3: TGTGCCAGCAGCTTAGATCCGGCCAGGGACAGCTACAATGAGCAGTTCTTC.

The chain recombines TRBV7-8 with TRBJ1-3; D is perhaps TRBD1 (5 bases). Germline lookup yields CDR1 SGHVS and CDR2 FQNEAQ. The CDR3 is made up of 14 amino acids. The germline V and J ends were trimmed by 4 bases and 8 bases, with 15 bases remaining between them. The CDR3 DNA sequence: TGTGCCAGCAGCTCGGACCCAGGGTCGGACACCATATATTTT. Translating gives CASSSDPGSDTIYF.

Many counts were recorded for this clonotype. This chain connects TRBV28 to TRBJ2-3; D tentatively reads TRBD1 or TRBD2 (5 bases each). V gave up 6 bases and J gave up 7 bases, with 11 bases separating them. The CDR3 is 12 amino acids. CDR1 MDHEN and CDR2 SYDVKM come from the germline V gene. CDR3 residues: CASRPSGHTQYF. The CDR3 DNA follows: TGTGCCAGCAGGCCGTCGGGACATACGCAGTATTTT.

There are many counts of this clonotype. The chain carries TRBV11-2 and TRBJ1-1; D is perhaps TRBD1 (6 bases). The CDR3 totals 16 residues. Germline V gene data show CDR1 as SGHAT and CDR2 as FQNNGV. The V end lost 6 bases, the J end lost 9 bases, and 26 bases lay between the germline ends. CDR3 in DNA: TGTGCCAGCAGACCCTCTGTAAAACCGGGACATAGGAAAGCTTTCTTT. Protein sequence: CASRPSVKPGHRKAFF.

At least ten counts were recorded for this clonotype. V usage is TRBV12-3 or TRBV12-4 and J usage is TRBJ2-5; the match to TRBD1 covers 10 bases. V was clipped by 2 bases and J by 9 bases; unmatched bases: 3. CDR3 length: 13 amino acids. The CDR3 DNA is TGTGCCAGCAGTTTAAGCGGACAGGGGGCCCAGTACTTC. As protein: CASSLSGQGAQYF.

This CDR3 is CASSELSDRGHGYTF. CDR3 DNA sequence: TGTGCCAGCAGTGAACTGTCGGACAGGGGCCATGGCTACACCTTC. The chain is built from TRBV2 and TRBJ1-2; 9 nucleotides match TRBD1. V dropped 2 bases and J dropped 6; count of bases not matched to a gene: 7. CDR1 SNHLY and CDR2 FYNNEI come from the germline V gene. The CDR3 loop spans 15 amino acids.

This clonotype was recorded at least ten times. The J gene is TRBJ2-5, the V gene TRBV6-1, with D possibly being TRBD1 (6 bases). Germline-derived CDR1 and CDR2 are MNHNS and SASEGT. The CDR3 has 13 amino acids. The V end was cut by 3 bases, the J end by 5 bases, with 10 bases between. CDR3 bases: TGTGCCAGCAGTGACAGGGGCTCGGAGACCCAGTACTTC. Encoded protein: CASSDRGSETQYF.

This clonotype was seen many times. The chain is built from TRBV10-2 and TRBJ2-5; perhaps TRBD2 as D (6 bases). Germline V gene lookup returns CDR1 WSHSY and CDR2 SAAADI. V dropped 2 bases and J dropped 7 bases, with 20 bases sitting between them. The CDR3 totals 16 residues. The CDR3 DNA is TGCGCCAGCAGTGAGATCGTAGGTGGAGGGTTAGGGACCCAGTACTTC. As protein: CASSEIVGGGLGTQYF.

The CDR3 protein is CASKGGRETQYF. CDR3 DNA: TGTGCCAGCAAGGGAGGCAGAGAGACCCAGTACTTC. The chain uses TRBV7-9 and TRBJ2-5, with TRBD2 as a possible D gene (6 bases). V shed 7 bases and J shed 4 bases, with 10 bases lying between them. The CDR3 loop spans 12 amino acids. Per the germline V gene, CDR1 is SEHNR and CDR2 is FQNEAQ (reference sequence).

This clonotype was seen a few times. V is TRBV20-1 and J is TRBJ1-5; D perhaps matches TRBD1 (5 bases). V shed 6 bases and J shed 3 bases, with 18 bases lying between them. This CDR3 has 15 residues. CDR1 is DFQATT and CDR2 is SNEGSKA in the germline V gene (reference sequence). The CDR3 spells CSAPGPSGYNQPQHF. The CDR3 DNA follows: TGCAGTGCACCAGGACCATCAGGGTACAATCAGCCCCAGCATTTT.

This clonotype appeared many times. V is TRBV20-1 and J is TRBJ2-6; 7 bases fit TRBD1. CDR3 length: 14 residues. With 5 bases clipped from V and 4 bases from J, the junction kept 5 bases outside the gene matches. The V gene's germline CDR1 is DFQATT and CDR2 SNEGSKA (reference sequence). The CDR3 region is CSALQGSGANVLTF. The CDR3 DNA reads as TGCAGTGCTCTACAGGGGTCCGGGGCCAACGTCCTGACTTTC.

This clonotype was picked up many times. V and J are TRBV7-8 and TRBJ1-1; D unresolved. Per the germline V gene, CDR1 is SGHVS and CDR2 is FQNEAQ. The CDR3 loop spans 13 amino acids. Between the trimmed V and J ends, which lost 6 bases and 0 bases, there was a span of 8 bases. This chain's CDR3 is CASSTQMNTEAFF. The CDR3 region has the DNA TGTGCCAGCAGTACGCAAATGAACACTGAAGCTTTCTTT.

This clonotype was seen repeatedly, ten times or more. V is TRBV15 and J is TRBJ1-5; D ambiguous. The CDR3 sequence is 13 residues long. Germline CDR1 LNHNV, CDR2 YYDKDF (reference sequence). Trimming left V 8 bases short and J 1 base short, with 9 bases between. CDR3 DNA sequence: TGTGCCACCGGTAGAGAAAGCAATCAGCCCCAGCATTTT. Protein sequence: CATGRESNQPQHF. The full variable domain, its missing parts supplied by reference TRBV15 and TRBJ1-5, is DAMVIQNPRYQVTQFGKPVTLSCSQTLNHNVMYWYQQKSSQAPKLLFHYYDKDFNNEADTPDNFQSRRPNTSFCFLDIRSPGLGDTAMYLCATGRESNQPQHFGDGTRLSIL.

In its sample, this clonotype was seen a few times. V gene TRBV4-1 combines with J gene TRBJ2-2, with a possible D match to TRBD1 (6 bases). This CDR3 is 14 amino acids long. Germline V gene data show CDR1 as MGHRA and CDR2 as YSYEKL. The V end was cut by 2 bases, the J end by 4 bases, with 8 bases between. The chain's CDR3 is CASSQRTATGELFF. The CDR3 coding sequence is TGCGCCAGCAGCCAAAGGACAGCCACCGGGGAGCTGTTTTTT.

This clonotype was seen at least ten times. This chain joins TRBV5-1 and TRBJ2-1; TRBD2 matches at 11 bases. Germline values: CDR1 SGHRS, CDR2 YFSETQ. The CDR3 is 14 amino acids. V lost 4 bases and J lost 6; bases outside the gene matches: 3. Here the CDR3 DNA reads TGCGCCAGCAGCGTACTAGCGGGGGCCAATGAGCAGTTCTTC. Translating it yields CASSVLAGANEQFF.

The chain has TRBV6-2 or TRBV6-3 and TRBJ2-3; D is possibly TRBD1 (6 bases). Deletions cut 8 bases from V and 3 bases from J, with 21 bases between. The CDR3 covers 16 residues. From germline, CDR1 is MNHEY and CDR2 SVGEGT. The CDR3 nucleotides are TGTGCCAGCGGCCCCCGATCCCGCACAGGGACAGATACGCAGTATTTT. This gives the protein CASGPRSRTGTDTQYF.

This clonotype was counted ten times or more. This chain joins TRBV5-1 and TRBJ2-5, with a tentative D call TRBD2 (6 bases). CDR3 length: 15 residues. V lost 5 bases and J 7 bases, leaving 21 bases between the germline ends. Germline V gene data show CDR1 as SGHRS and CDR2 as YFSETQ. CDR3 residues: CASRPGETMPGTQYF. The CDR3, as DNA: TGCGCCAGCAGACCGGGGGAGACTATGCCGGGGACCCAGTACTTC.

This clonotype was observed many times. The chain is built from TRBV10-3 and TRBJ2-2; 8 positions agree with TRBD2. The CDR3 covers 15 residues. J was trimmed by 5 bases and V by 4 bases; bases with no gene match: 6. Germline CDR1 reads ENHRY; CDR2 reads SYGVKD. CDR3: CAISGVRGRTGELFF. The CDR3 DNA sequence: TGTGCCATCAGTGGGGTTCGCGGGAGGACCGGGGAGCTGTTTTTT.

This CDR3 is CASSLEGPYEQYF. The CDR3 DNA reads TGTGCCAGCAGCTTAGAAGGTCCCTACGAGCAGTACTTC. The rearrangement joins TRBV7-6 to TRBJ2-7; D is unresolved. The V gene's germline CDR1 is SGHVS and CDR2 FNYEAQ. The CDR3 spans 13 residues. V was cut by 1 base and J by 2 bases, with 6 bases left in between.

This clonotype was seen at least ten times. The rearrangement joins TRBV11-2 to TRBJ2-3, with D maybe TRBD2 (6 bases). The germline CDR1 and CDR2 sequences are SGHAT and FQNNGV. Trimming pared 5 bases from V and 3 bases from J, leaving 12 bases between. The CDR3 is 14 residues long. The CDR3 is CASSRGGTTDTQYF. CDR3 bases: TGTGCCAGCAGCCGGGGCGGGACGACAGATACGCAGTATTTT.

V and J are TRBV28 and TRBJ1-3; D might be TRBD1 (5 bases). The germline V gene encodes CDR1 MDHEN and CDR2 SYDVKM. Trimming removed 7 bases from V and 3 bases from J, with 19 bases in between. There are 16 residues in the CDR3. CDR3 in amino acids: CASTPRGGFGGNTIYF. The DNA of the CDR3 is TGTGCCAGCACCCCTCGGGGGGGGTTTGGTGGAAACACCATATATTTT.

This clonotype was recorded at least ten times. The CDR3 DNA follows: TGTGCCAGCAGCTTCTTTCCCACAGGGGTGATCGAGACCCAGTACTTC. Its translation is CASSFFPTGVIETQYF. This chain joins TRBV7-2 and TRBJ2-5, with TRBD1 matching 7 bases. In germline, CDR1 is SGHTA, CDR2 FQGNSA. The CDR3 totals 16 residues. J was trimmed by 5 bases and V by 3 bases; bases with no gene match: 12.

This clonotype was found many times. The chain is built from TRBV20-1 and TRBJ2-5, with 8 bases that match TRBD2. This CDR3 is built from 14 residues. The germline V gene encodes CDR1 DFQATT and CDR2 SNEGSKA (reference sequence). The V segment lost 0 bases and the J segment 4 bases; nucleotides outside the gene matches: 4. CDR3 nucleotides: TGCAGTGCTAGAGATCGGCTAGCGGGAGAGACCCAGTACTTC. Translating it yields CSARDRLAGETQYF.

This clonotype has at least ten counts. This sequence joins TRBV29-1 and TRBJ2-7; 14 nucleotides agree with TRBD2. Trimming took 3 bases from V and 7 from J; bases not matched to a gene: 11. CDR1 is SQVTM, CDR2 ANQGSEA, per germline. This CDR3 is built from 16 residues. The CDR3 DNA follows: TGCAGCGTTGAGTTTTCGGGACTAGCGGGGGACGGGGAGCAGTACTTC. It is translated as CSVEFSGLAGDGEQYF.

In its sample, this clonotype was seen many times. V gene TRBV20-1 combines with J gene TRBJ2-3; the D gene could be TRBD1 or TRBD2 (6 bases each). V gave up 6 bases and J gave up 4 bases, with 17 bases separating them. The CDR3 is 14 residues long. Germline values: CDR1 DFQATT, CDR2 SNEGSKA (reference sequence). Here the CDR3 DNA reads TGCAGTGCCGGAGGGGGAAGTGGAGCAGATACGCAGTATTTT. Its translation: CSAGGGSGADTQYF.

The chain links TRBV2 to TRBJ1-1; D unresolved. Trimming removed 3 bases from V and 8 bases from J, with 10 bases in between. Germline V gene data show CDR1 as SNHLY and CDR2 as FYNNEI. The CDR3 extends over 12 amino acids. CDR3 region: CASSEDRMEAFF. The CDR3 DNA follows: TGTGCCAGCAGTGAGGACCGAATGGAAGCTTTCTTT.

This clonotype was counted many times. V is TRBV5-6 and J is TRBJ2-3; possible D gene TRBD2, 5 bases. V was shortened by 0 bases and J by 2 bases, with 13 bases between the two germline ends. This CDR3 region has 16 residues. CDR1 is SGHDT and CDR2 is YYEEEE in the germline V gene. CDR3 amino acids: CASSLVAQKNTDTQYF. As DNA, the CDR3 is TGTGCCAGCAGCTTGGTAGCGCAGAAGAACACAGATACGCAGTATTTT.

This clonotype was seen many times. J is TRBJ2-2 and V is TRBV20-1; D might be TRBD2 (6 bases). The germline V gene encodes CDR1 DFQATT and CDR2 SNEGSKA (reference sequence). V gave up 0 bases and J gave up 6 bases, with 17 bases separating them. The CDR3 totals 16 residues. As DNA, the CDR3 is TGCAGTGCTAGAGATCTGGGGGGAGGAATCTCCGGGGAGCTGTTTTTT. Amino acid sequence: CSARDLGGGISGELFF.

This clonotype was seen ten or more times. The chain carries TRBV5-1 and TRBJ1-2; D gene ambiguous. Trimming removed 4 bases at V and 4 bases at J, with 20 bases between. Germline lookup yields CDR1 SGHRS and CDR2 YFSETQ. This CDR3 contains 16 residues. CDR3 bases: TGCGCCAGCAGCCGAGACGGGGAAACCAGAACCTATGGCTACACCTTC. The encoded protein is CASSRDGETRTYGYTF.

This clonotype was recorded many times. V usage is TRBV7-2 and J usage is TRBJ1-1; maybe TRBD1 (6 bases). The CDR3 spans 14 residues. V was pared by 1 base and J by 0 bases, with 6 bases between. CDR1 SGHTA and CDR2 FQGNSA come from the germline V gene. CDR3 nucleotides: TGTGCCAGCAGCTTAGACAGGGTGAACACTGAAGCTTTCTTT. Translating gives CASSLDRVNTEAFF.

There are many counts of this clonotype. This rearrangement joins TRBV12-3 or TRBV12-4 to TRBJ2-1; a possible D gene is TRBD1 (5 bases). V was clipped by 6 bases and J by 5 bases, with 17 bases between them. The CDR3 covers 15 residues. CDR3: CASRIYRTENNEQFF. CDR3 DNA: TGTGCCAGCAGGATATACAGGACCGAAAACAATGAGCAGTTCTTC.

This clonotype was counted ten times or more. The DNA for the CDR3 is TGCAGTGCTAGAGATCGGAGTAGGGGACCCTACAGCACAGATACGCAGTATTTT. Encoded protein: CSARDRSRGPYSTDTQYF. The V gene is TRBV20-1, the J gene TRBJ2-3; perhaps D is TRBD1 or TRBD2 (5 bases each). This CDR3 has 18 residues. Germline loops: CDR1 DFQATT, CDR2 SNEGSKA (reference sequence). Trimming shortened V by 0 bases and J by 0 bases, and 19 bases separated the two germline ends.